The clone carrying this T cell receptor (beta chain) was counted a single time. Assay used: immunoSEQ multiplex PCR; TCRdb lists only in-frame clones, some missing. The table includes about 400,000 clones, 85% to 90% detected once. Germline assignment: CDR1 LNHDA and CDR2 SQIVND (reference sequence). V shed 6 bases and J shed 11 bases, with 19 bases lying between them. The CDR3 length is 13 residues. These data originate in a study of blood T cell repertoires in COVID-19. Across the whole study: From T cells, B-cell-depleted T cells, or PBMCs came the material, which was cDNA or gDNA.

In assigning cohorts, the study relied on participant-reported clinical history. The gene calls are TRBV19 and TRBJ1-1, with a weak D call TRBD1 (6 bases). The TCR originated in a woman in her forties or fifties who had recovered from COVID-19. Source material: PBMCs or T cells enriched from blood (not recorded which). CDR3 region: CASRPDRSSGAFF. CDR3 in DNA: TGTGCCAGTAGACCCGACAGGTCTTCGGGTGCTTTCTTT.